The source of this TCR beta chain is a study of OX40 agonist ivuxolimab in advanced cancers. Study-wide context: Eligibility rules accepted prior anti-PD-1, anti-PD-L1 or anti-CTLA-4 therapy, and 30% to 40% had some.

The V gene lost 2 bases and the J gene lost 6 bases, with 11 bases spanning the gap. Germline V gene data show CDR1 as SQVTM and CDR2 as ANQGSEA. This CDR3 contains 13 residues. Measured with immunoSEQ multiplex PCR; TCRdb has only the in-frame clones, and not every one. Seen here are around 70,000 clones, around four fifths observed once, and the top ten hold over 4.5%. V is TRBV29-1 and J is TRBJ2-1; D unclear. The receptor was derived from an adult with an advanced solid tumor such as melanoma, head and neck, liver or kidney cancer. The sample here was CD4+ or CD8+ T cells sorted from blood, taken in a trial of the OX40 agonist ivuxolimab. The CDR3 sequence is CSVETPVFNEQFF. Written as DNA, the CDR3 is TGCAGCGTTGAAACCCCTGTTTTCAATGAGCAGTTCTTC.